This is a list of T cell receptor beta chains from one sample in a study of cytomegalovirus exposure and HLA in healthy donors. Sequenced by immunoSEQ multiplex PCR; TCRdb stores in-frame clones only, minus some. The sample contains 90,000 to 130,000 clones, approximately 85% of which appear only once. The sequencing input was PBMCs. Receptors were obtained from a woman aged 18 to 35 in good health and CMV-seronegative. The CDR3 runs from the conserved cysteine through the conserved F or W.

v_call cdr3_length cdr3_aa
TRBV20-1 9 CSASYEQYF
TRBV5-1 19 CASSPGLAGGPSSYNEQFF
TRBV2 15 CASNVLQGAGYGYTF
TRBV5-5 15 CASRLAHTGDYEQYF
TRBV19 12 CATKQGTQPQHF
TRBV6-6 13 CASRGRANYGYTF
TRBV6-1 13 CASSEISGGAQYF
TRBV10-1 13 CASGRQGNQPQHF
TRBV2 12 CASSEAVRGAFF
TRBV27 12 CASSSKGPEQYF
TRBV5-6 16 CASSSVSGFANEKLFF
TRBV7-8 15 CASSPGTGSNQPQHF
TRBV19 15 CASSTASGGLNEQFF
TRBV27 14 CASSPARGTAGYTF
TRBV10-3 12 CAISERGEKLFF
TRBV9 15 CASSFLGHFTDTQYF
TRBV11-3 12 CASSQSGNRRVF
TRBV4-1 16 CASRNRWDRANTEAFF
TRBV2 12 CASRRGNTEAFF
TRBV5-5 13 CASSFGQDLEAFF
TRBV25-1 14 CASTDGLSNSPLHF
TRBV11-2 19 CASSLLTSGVISNTGELFF
TRBV6-6 16 CASSYSATGVGNTIYF
TRBV4-1 15 CASRPGYANTGELFF
TRBV25-1 17 CASSASYGQGFYNEQFF
TRBV6-5 14 CASSYGQGNYGYTF
TRBV30 14 CAWVTSGGNNEQFF
TRBV9 16 CASSPHSGGAADTQYF
TRBV5-1 15 CASSLDRGLTGELFF
TRBV5-6 14 CASSLIGEVYEQYF
TRBV30 16 CAWIPIRDKDKTEAFF
TRBV7-9 15 CASSAARTGDEKLFF
TRBV27 18 CASSLYRSRGLGKGEAFF
TRBV14 15 CASSQLYPSSYEQYF
TRBV25-1 13 CASSEWAGDGYTF
TRBV25-1 17 CASSELVVGQGTYEQYF
TRBV13 12 CASTKIGTEQYF
TRBV30 16 CAWEGLAGRYVKTQYF
TRBV6-6 16 CASSYPNRVRGDTQYF
TRBV9 17 CASSVGAGGTLDNTQYF
TRBV5-4 16 CASSRTGSSYNSPLHF
TRBV18 15 CASSPQRGQGDGYTF
TRBV27 14 CASSTYGQGGEAFF
TRBV2 14 CASSGGTANEKLFF
TRBV4-1 15 CASSQVFGAKNIQYF
TRBV6-5 15 CASNTDRGPGNTIYF
TRBV30 14 CAWGTGYSNQPQHF
TRBV30 14 CACQPGYPSGEQYF
TRBV25-1 14 CASSDRQGQETQYF
TRBV20-1 10 CSAGRETQYF
TRBV28 12 CASKDRGYEQYF
TRBV2 15 CASTAKGTGNSPLHF
TRBV2 14 CASSRDRGEQPQHF
TRBV20-1 11 CSAGDWNEQFF
TRBV5-1 15 CASSLDTSSYNEQFF